The rows below give T cell receptor beta chains drawn from one sample of a study of vaccination and CD4 T cells after COVID-19. TCRdb re-analysed the PCR reads in MiXCR, keeping a single row per CDR3 protein. The table has 20,000 to 25,000 distinct CDR3 sequences, over 25% seen once. These receptors' antigens are unknown. The source material was cultured CD4+ T cells from blood. These receptors came from a human donor with COVID-19. Both conserved end residues are trimmed from each CDR3. A D gene is named only where the DNA matches it firmly.

v_call,d_call,cdr3_aa
TRBV11-3,NA,ASSLDPDLNTEAF
TRBV6-5,NA,ASSYSSGALH
TRBV27,NA,ASRIAGASYNEQF
TRBV10-2,NA,ASSELAREVAF
TRBV2,NA,ASSEGGEQY
TRBV10-3,NA,AIRPRGGGTAWNTGELF
TRBV7-2,NA,ASSLDVGTQY
TRBV20-1,TRBD1,SARRRDRGLSYEQY
TRBV11-3,NA,ASSLGGGAAYNEQF
TRBV24-1,NA,ATTRRGAAKNIQY
TRBV7-6,NA,ASSSYTNTEAF